Presented here are 8 T cell receptor beta chains from one specimen sequenced in a study of blood T cell repertoires in COVID-19. The method was immunoSEQ multiplex PCR; TCRdb's version includes in-frame clones alone and lacks a portion of them. The sample holds about 190,000 clones, more than 70% seen once. The material sequenced was peripheral blood. Receptor source: a man between 18 and 35 years old with active or convalescent COVID-19.

This sequence joins TRBV6-5 and TRBJ1-1; TRBD1 matches 7 bases. Germline V lookup: CDR1 MNHEY, CDR2 SVGAGI. The ends lost 5 bases at V and 4 bases at J; junction bases unmatched: 10. The CDR3 has 15 residues. CDR3 region: CASSKNQGVGTEAFF. CDR3 nucleotides: TGTGCCAGCAGTAAGAATCAGGGGGTAGGCACTGAAGCTTTCTTT.

The V call is TRBV14, the J call TRBJ2-3, with 10 nucleotides matching TRBD1. V dropped 5 bases and J dropped 3; count of bases not matched to a gene: 5. The germline CDR1 and CDR2 sequences are SGHDN and FVKESK. The CDR3 loop spans 15 amino acids. The CDR3 here is CASSEVGQGTDTQYF. CDR3 bases: TGTGCCAGCAGCGAAGTGGGACAGGGGACAGATACGCAGTATTTT.

The rearrangement uses TRBV7-8 and TRBJ2-1; the match to TRBD2 covers 12 bases. The CDR3 is made up of 18 amino acids. With V trimmed by 3 bases and J by 2 bases, 8 bases remained unmatched. Germline CDR1 SGHVS, CDR2 FQNEAQ. CDR3 nucleotides: TGTGCCAGCAGCTTTCGACTAGCGGGAGAATCGGCCTACAATGAGCAGTTCTTC. Amino acid sequence: CASSFRLAGESAYNEQFF.

The chain has TRBV9 and TRBJ2-5; D gene ambiguous. This CDR3 spans 15 amino acids. Germline V gene lookup returns CDR1 SGDLS and CDR2 YYNGEE. V lost 4 bases and J lost 2, with 15 bases in between. CDR3: CASSPFPGVQETQYF. For the CDR3, the DNA is TGTGCCAGCAGCCCCTTTCCCGGAGTGCAAGAGACCCAGTACTTC. Full variable domain (missing parts from reference TRBV9 and TRBJ2-5): DSGVTQTPKHLITATGQRVTLRCSPRSGDLSVYWYQQSLDQGLQFLIQYYNGEERAKGNILERFSAQQFPDLHSELNLSSLELGDSALYFCASSPFPGVQETQYFGPGTRLLVL.

The chain recombines TRBV6-6 with TRBJ1-3, with a tentative D call TRBD1 (5 bases). Trimming shortened V by 3 bases and J by 4 bases, and 10 bases separated the two germline ends. This CDR3 region has 14 residues. Looked up from germline, CDR1 is MNHNY and CDR2 is SVGAGI (reference sequence). CDR3 loop: CASSYEGAGNTIYF. The DNA of the CDR3 is TGTGCCAGCAGTTATGAAGGGGCAGGAAACACCATATATTTT.

This clone was seen a few times. The chain carries TRBV25-1 and TRBJ1-1; 8 positions agree with TRBD1. The CDR3 runs to 16 residues. Germline assignment: CDR1 MGHDK and CDR2 SYGVNS. The V and J ends lost 2 bases and 1 base, in that order; junction bases with no gene match: 6. CDR3 protein: CASSEISDRGNTEAFF. CDR3 DNA sequence: TGTGCCAGCAGTGAAATTTCCGACAGGGGGAACACTGAAGCTTTCTTT.

The V and J genes are TRBV4-3 and TRBJ2-2; tentatively, D is TRBD2 (5 bases). This CDR3 is built from 16 residues. Trimming shortened V by 0 bases and J by 2 bases, and 10 bases separated the two germline ends. Germline V CDR1 and CDR2: LGHNA, YSLEER. CDR3 sequence (DNA): TGCGCCAGCAGCCAAGAAGCGGCTGTAAACACCGGGGAGCTGTTTTTT. It yields the protein CASSQEAAVNTGELFF.

The chain's CDR3 is CASSHRGAEKLFF. Written as DNA, the CDR3 is TGTGCCAGCAGCCATCGGGGGGCCGAAAAACTGTTTTTT. V and J are TRBV5-6 and TRBJ1-4, with D possibly matching TRBD1 (6 bases). The V end lost 4 bases, the J end lost 8 bases, and 12 bases lay between the germline ends. The CDR3 totals 13 residues. Germline CDR1 is SGHDT and CDR2 is YYEEEE.